This TCR beta chain emerged from a study of OX40 agonist ivuxolimab in advanced cancers. Study-level results: Several nonresponders also turned out to have low normalized T-cell clonal expansion.

Comments on this clone: Antigen: not known.

The CDR3 runs to 14 residues. Losses at the gene ends were 4 bases for V and 8 bases for J; bases not matched to a gene: 10. Per germline, CDR1 SQVTM and CDR2 ANQGSEA. Profiled with immunoSEQ multiplex PCR; TCRdb holds only in-frame clones, not every one. There are around 64,000 clones in the sample; 87% occur only once, and roughly 1.3% lies in the top ten. The material sequenced was CD4+ or CD8+ T cells sorted from blood, taken in a trial of the OX40 agonist ivuxolimab. The chain combines TRBV29-1 with TRBJ2-1; 8 nucleotides line up with TRBD1. This clonotype originated in an adult with an advanced solid tumor such as melanoma, head and neck, liver or kidney cancer. The CDR3 nucleotides are TGCAGCGTTGCGTGGTCAGGGGGCCGGGATGAGCAGTTCTTC. Its protein product is CSVAWSGGRDEQFF.